These 25 T cell receptor beta chains share one sample of origin, sequenced in a study of cytomegalovirus exposure and HLA in healthy donors. Clones were read by immunoSEQ multiplex PCR, and TCRdb kept only the in-frame ones, dropping some. The table shows about 130,000 clones, with about 90% occurring only once. Sample: PBMCs. These receptors were obtained from a woman in her thirties in good health and CMV-seropositive.

This clone is a singleton in its sample. This sequence joins TRBV28 and TRBJ1-5; the D is unclear. The length of the CDR3 is 15 residues. Trimming took off 6 bases at V and 5 bases at J, with 17 bases between the two ends. CDR1 and CDR2 (germline): MDHEN, SYDVKM. CDR3 sequence (DNA): TGTGCCAGCAGCCCGAGCCCCCAACCTGATCAGCCCCAGCATTTT. Protein product: CASSPSPQPDQPQHF.

The chain carries TRBV28 and TRBJ2-7, with 7 bases that match TRBD2. This CDR3 has 14 amino acids. The ends lost 2 bases at V and 5 bases at J; junction bases unmatched: 6. From germline, CDR1 is MDHEN and CDR2 SYDVKM. The chain's CDR3 is CASSLPPSGNEQYF. CDR3 DNA sequence: TGTGCCAGCAGTTTACCGCCTAGCGGAAACGAGCAGTACTTC.

The chain combines TRBV11-2 with TRBJ2-7; TRBD2 is a possible D gene (6 bases). V lost 8 bases and J 0 bases, leaving 11 bases between the germline ends. The length of the CDR3 is 13 residues. The germline gives CDR1 SGHAT, CDR2 FQNNGV. This chain's CDR3 is CASERLDSYEQYF. In DNA form, the CDR3 reads TGTGCCAGCGAAAGACTAGACTCCTACGAGCAGTACTTC.

V is TRBV7-8 and J is TRBJ2-5; D is undetermined. V lost 2 bases and J lost 3, with 13 bases in between. The CDR3 contains 15 residues. Germline V gene lookup returns CDR1 SGHVS and CDR2 FQNEAQ. CDR3 region: CASSLFGFGEETQYF. The CDR3 nucleotides are TGTGCCAGCAGCTTATTCGGTTTCGGTGAAGAGACCCAGTACTTC.

The gene calls are TRBV2 and TRBJ2-1; 7 bases are shared with TRBD2. CDR3 length: 14 residues. The V segment lost 7 bases and the J segment 6 bases; nucleotides outside the gene matches: 9. The germline CDR1 and CDR2 sequences are SNHLY and FYNNEI. This CDR3 is CASTRTRSVNEQFF. For the CDR3, the DNA is TGTGCCAGCACCCGGACTAGGTCGGTCAATGAGCAGTTCTTC.

The chain couples TRBV2 to TRBJ2-2; TRBD2 matches 10 bases. V shed 2 bases and J 5 bases; nucleotides not matched to a gene: 8. Germline values: CDR1 SNHLY, CDR2 FYNNEI. CDR3 length: 17 residues. The CDR3 protein is CASSELLAGSSTGELFF. The CDR3 bases are TGTGCCAGCAGTGAATTACTAGCGGGGTCGAGTACCGGGGAGCTGTTTTTT.

The V gene is TRBV7-8, the J gene TRBJ1-4; TRBD1 agrees at 9 bases. Germline CDR1 SGHVS, CDR2 FQNEAQ. The CDR3 runs to 13 residues. The V gene end was trimmed by 7 bases and the J gene end by 11 bases; junction bases not matched to a gene: 8. The CDR3 region has the DNA TGTGCCAGCACCTCCCGGGACAGGGAGAAACTGTTTTTT. Translated: CASTSRDREKLFF. Drawing the rest from reference TRBV7-8 and TRBJ1-4, the complete variable domain is GAGVSQSPRYKVAKRGQDVALRCDPISGHVSLFWYQQALGQGPEFLTYFQNEAQLDKSGLPSDRFFAERPEGSVSTLKIQRTQQEDSAVYLCASTSRDREKLFFGSGTQLSVL.

This chain connects TRBV7-6 to TRBJ1-1; D gene unclear. The ends were cut back, 4 bases at V and 2 bases at J, with 11 bases in the middle. The CDR3 sequence is 14 residues long. Germline CDR1 SGHVS, CDR2 FNYEAQ. In nucleotides, the CDR3 is TGTGCCAGCAGCTCGCTGCCCAGTAACACTGAAGCTTTCTTT. It translates to CASSSLPSNTEAFF.

The rearrangement links TRBV7-6 to TRBJ2-3; 8 nucleotides line up with TRBD2. The CDR3 runs 17 residues. The V segment lost 5 bases and the J segment 0 bases; nucleotides outside the gene matches: 10. Germline CDR1 reads SGHVS; CDR2 reads FNYEAQ. CDR3 in amino acids: CASSTRLTSESTDTQYF. The CDR3 DNA sequence: TGTGCCAGCAGCACCCGACTGACTAGCGAGAGCACAGATACGCAGTATTTT.

Comments on this clone: This sample also contains other DNA sequences that code for the same CDR3. The chain recombines TRBV5-1 with TRBJ1-1; D is ambiguous. Germline V gene data show CDR1 as SGHRS and CDR2 as YFSETQ. V lost 0 bases and J lost 3, with 6 bases in between. The CDR3 runs 13 residues. The CDR3 DNA reads as TGCGCCAGCAGCTTGGATCCGGACACTGAAGCTTTCTTT. Protein sequence: CASSLDPDTEAFF.

This chain links TRBV2 with TRBJ2-1; 13 bases agree with TRBD2. In germline, CDR1 is SNHLY, CDR2 FYNNEI. CDR3 length: 15 amino acids. V dropped 3 bases and J dropped 7; count of bases not matched to a gene: 3. CDR3: CASSDQGLAGNEQFF. CDR3 sequence (DNA): TGTGCCAGCAGTGACCAGGGACTAGCGGGAAATGAGCAGTTCTTC. The entire variable domain, with the rest obtained from reference TRBV2 and TRBJ2-1, is as follows: EPEVTQTPSHQVTQMGQEVILRCVPISNHLYFYWYRQILGQKVEFLVSFYNNEISEKSEIFDDQFSVERPDGSNFTLKIRSTKLEDSAMYFCASSDQGLAGNEQFFGPGTRLTVL.

The chain couples TRBV5-1 to TRBJ2-1; 9 bases map to TRBD2. Germline V gives CDR1 SGHRS, CDR2 YFSETQ. This CDR3 has 15 amino acids. V gave up 2 bases and J gave up 3 bases; unmatched junction bases: 3. DNA for the CDR3: TGCGCCAGCAGCTTCCGACTAGCGGACTACAATGAGCAGTTCTTC. Translated, it gives CASSFRLADYNEQFF.

This chain links TRBV27 with TRBJ2-2, with 11 bases lining up with TRBD2. Losses at the gene ends were 5 bases for V and 6 bases for J; bases not matched to a gene: 5. The CDR3 contains 15 residues. Per germline, CDR1 MNHEY and CDR2 SMNVEV (reference sequence). CDR3 bases: TGTGCCAGCAGTACCATAGCGGGGGGGCCCGGGGAGCTGTTTTTT. Its protein product is CASSTIAGGPGELFF.

This sequence joins TRBV6-6 and TRBJ1-5; D ambiguous. V was trimmed by 0 bases and J by 0 bases, leaving 9 bases between them. This CDR3 region has 16 residues. In germline, CDR1 is MNHNY, CDR2 SVGAGI (reference sequence). CDR3 in DNA: TGTGCCAGCAGTTACTCGAGGGCCTATAGCAATCAGCCCCAGCATTTT. This encodes CASSYSRAYSNQPQHF.

The chain recombines TRBV15 with TRBJ1-4; D is uncertain. CDR1 and CDR2 from the germline V gene are LNHNV and YYDKDF (reference sequence). V was shortened by 0 bases and J by 2 bases, with 10 bases between the two germline ends. This CDR3 spans 16 amino acids. The CDR3 loop is CATSRERGGTNEKLFF. The CDR3 nucleotides read TGTGCCACCAGCAGAGAACGGGGAGGTACTAATGAAAAACTGTTTTTT.

This chain joins TRBV7-6 and TRBJ1-2; D may be TRBD1 (5 bases). V was shortened by 1 base and J by 2 bases, with 20 bases between the two germline ends. The V gene's germline CDR1 is SGHVS and CDR2 FNYEAQ. This CDR3 is 18 amino acids long. The DNA for the CDR3 is TGTGCCAGCAGCTTAGGTGGGAGAACTGACGGGGGAAACTATGGCTACACCTTC. Its protein product is CASSLGGRTDGGNYGYTF.

This clone was detected a few times. This chain links TRBV19 with TRBJ1-6; weak D call: TRBD1 (6 bases). The germline V gene has CDR1 LNHDA and CDR2 SQIVND (reference sequence). The CDR3 covers 15 residues. V was trimmed by 6 bases and J by 7 bases, leaving 16 bases between them. The CDR3 sequence is CASSTLQGDNSPLHF. The CDR3 DNA follows: TGTGCCAGTAGCACCTTACAGGGAGACAATTCACCCCTCCACTTT.

The rearrangement links TRBV5-1 to TRBJ2-3; TRBD2 aligns across 11 bases. The V segment lost 5 bases and the J segment 5 bases; nucleotides outside the gene matches: 10. Germline CDR1 and CDR2: SGHRS and YFSETQ. The CDR3 spans 16 residues. CDR3 protein: CASRPLAGVAGDTQYF. CDR3 DNA sequence: TGCGCCAGCAGACCACTAGCGGGAGTGGCGGGAGATACGCAGTATTTT.

The rearrangement joins TRBV11-2 to TRBJ1-3; 7 nucleotides match TRBD1. CDR3 length: 17 residues. V lost 1 base and J lost 3; bases outside the gene matches: 9. Germline V CDR1 and CDR2: SGHAT, FQNNGV. CDR3 residues: CASSLGPGTVDGNTIYF. The DNA of the CDR3 is TGTGCCAGCAGCTTAGGCCCCGGGACAGTGGATGGAAACACCATATATTTT.

Of note for this clone: The sample carries other DNA sequences with the same CDR3. The J gene is TRBJ1-5, the V gene TRBV27, with TRBD1 matching 9 bases. The germline CDR1 and CDR2 sequences are MNHEY and SMNVEV (reference sequence). There are 14 residues in the CDR3. The V and J ends lost 2 bases and 4 bases, in that order; junction bases with no gene match: 0. DNA for the CDR3: TGTGCCAGCAGTTTAGGACAGGGGAATCAGCCCCAGCATTTT. Its translation: CASSLGQGNQPQHF.

This chain joins TRBV7-2 and TRBJ2-7, with 13 positions matching TRBD2. V lost 10 bases, J lost 3 bases, and 6 bases stayed unmatched. In germline, CDR1 is SGHTA, CDR2 FQGNSA. The CDR3 contains 14 residues. CDR3 sequence (DNA): TGTGCCACTGGACTAGCGGGGGTCTTCTACGAGCAGTACTTC. Protein product: CATGLAGVFYEQYF. Full variable domain (remainder filled in from reference TRBV7-2 and TRBJ2-7): GAGVSQSPSNKVTEKGKDVELRCDPISGHTALYWYRQSLGQGLEFLIYFQGNSAPDKSGLPSDRFSAERTGGSVSTLTIQRTQQEDSAVYLCATGLAGVFYEQYFGPGTRLTVT.

J is TRBJ1-1 and V is TRBV18; D is undetermined. With 6 bases removed from V and 3 bases from J, the gap between germline ends came to 17 bases. Germline-derived CDR1 and CDR2 are KGHSH and LQKENI. The CDR3 extends over 15 amino acids. Here the CDR3 reads CASSNNAGGYTEAFF. The CDR3 DNA sequence: TGTGCCAGCTCCAATAACGCGGGAGGGTACACTGAAGCTTTCTTT.

The V and J genes are TRBV20-1 and TRBJ1-1; D gene ambiguous. This CDR3 comprises 8 residues. The germline V gene has CDR1 DFQATT and CDR2 SNEGSKA (reference sequence). Trimming took off 6 bases at V and 7 bases at J, with 3 bases between the two ends. This CDR3 reads CSAHEAFF. The CDR3 bases are TGCAGTGCCCATGAAGCTTTCTTT.

The chain uses TRBV2 and TRBJ1-2; the D gene is possibly TRBD1 (6 bases). Trimming took off 8 bases at V and 4 bases at J, with 11 bases between the two ends. Germline V gene lookup returns CDR1 SNHLY and CDR2 FYNNEI. The CDR3 length is 12 residues. The CDR3 sequence is CASCAQGYGYTF. The CDR3 DNA is TGTGCCAGCTGTGCACAGGGCTATGGCTACACCTTC.

Regarding this clone: This sample also contains other DNA sequences that code for the same CDR3. This chain joins TRBV2 and TRBJ1-1; D remains ambiguous. In germline, CDR1 is SNHLY, CDR2 FYNNEI. The CDR3 is made up of 13 amino acids. Trimming pared 6 bases from V and 1 base from J, leaving 9 bases between. In nucleotides, the CDR3 is TGTGCCAGCAGCCCCACGGGGAACACTGAAGCTTTCTTT. It is translated as CASSPTGNTEAFF.